Listed here are 10 T cell receptor beta chains from one sample, sequenced in a study of PD-1 blockade in classical Hodgkin lymphoma. Time point defined: cycle 4 day 1 (C4D1), after five to seven weeks of nivolumab. Every single patient, without exception, relapsed after autologous stem cell transplantation, and brentuximab vedotin exposure varied. TCRdb's table, derived via immunoSEQ multiplex PCR, lists solely in-frame clones and lacks some. The sample has some 21,000 clones; under 85% are singletons. The specimen comprised peripheral blood mononuclear cells (PBMCs), sampled before the fourth cycle of nivolumab. All receptors derive from a human donor with classical Hodgkin lymphoma.

This clone was counted between two and nine times. V and J are TRBV15 and TRBJ2-1, with 9 bases matching TRBD1. The CDR3 totals 16 residues. V was pared by 1 base and J by 2 bases, with 3 bases of the junction left unmatched. Germline V CDR1 and CDR2: LNHNV, YYDKDF (reference sequence). DNA for the CDR3: TGTGCCACCAGCAGAGTTGGGACAGGGCCCTACAATGAGCAGTTCTTC. It translates to CATSRVGTGPYNEQFF. The full variable domain, in which reference TRBV15 and TRBJ2-1 provide the parts outside the CDR3, is DAMVIQNPRYQVTQFGKPVTLSCSQTLNHNVMYWYQQKSSQAPKLLFHYYDKDFNNEADTPDNFQSRRPNTSFCFLDIRSPGLGDTAMYLCATSRVGTGPYNEQFFGPGTRLTVL.

The rearrangement uses TRBV29-1 and TRBJ2-5; weak D call: TRBD1 (6 bases). This CDR3 spans 12 amino acids. V shed 0 bases and J shed 5 bases, with 7 bases lying between them. Germline V gene data show CDR1 as SQVTM and CDR2 as ANQGSEA. The CDR3 loop reads CSVEEGAETQYF. In nucleotides, the CDR3 is TGCAGCGTTGAAGAGGGGGCTGAGACCCAGTACTTC.

This clone was seen more than once but under ten times. The chain recombines TRBV30 with TRBJ1-1, with unresolved D. The CDR3 covers 13 residues. CDR1 is GTSNPN, CDR2 SVGIG, per germline (reference sequence). With 1 base removed from V and 7 bases from J, the gap between germline ends came to 13 bases. The CDR3 sequence: CAWSGYDFSEAFF. CDR3 sequence (DNA): TGTGCCTGGAGTGGTTACGACTTTAGTGAAGCTTTCTTT. The variable domain in full, with the rest retrieved from reference TRBV30 and TRBJ1-1, is SQTIHQWPATLVQPVGSPLSLECTVEGTSNPNLYWYRQAAGRGLQLLFYSVGIGQISSEVPQNLSASRPQDRQFILSSKKLLLSDSGFYLCAWSGYDFSEAFFGQGTRLTVV.

The chain has TRBV7-2 and TRBJ1-1; the D gene is possibly TRBD1 (6 bases). The V end lost 0 bases, the J end lost 5 bases, and 13 bases lay between the germline ends. The CDR3 totals 15 residues. Germline CDR1 is SGHTA and CDR2 is FQGNSA. The CDR3 loop is CASSLASGAGTEAFF. CDR3 nucleotide sequence: TGTGCCAGCAGCTTAGCGTCAGGGGCTGGAACTGAAGCTTTCTTT.

The rearrangement uses TRBV30 and TRBJ2-5; 8 bases align to TRBD2. This CDR3 contains 14 residues. Germline values: CDR1 GTSNPN, CDR2 SVGIG (reference sequence). V gave up 4 bases and J gave up 2 bases; unmatched junction bases: 6. For the CDR3, the DNA is TGTGCCTGGAACGCCGGGACTAGGCAAGAGACCCAGTACTTC. Its protein is CAWNAGTRQETQYF.

V usage is TRBV9 and J usage is TRBJ2-1; D possibly corresponds to TRBD2 (5 bases). CDR3 length: 14 residues. Germline assignment: CDR1 SGDLS and CDR2 YYNGEE. V lost 3 bases, J lost 8 bases, and 15 bases lay in between. This CDR3 reads CASSAGENIHEQFF. In DNA, the CDR3 is TGTGCCAGCAGCGCCGGGGAGAATATACATGAGCAGTTCTTC.

The genes are TRBV19 and TRBJ1-3; D may be TRBD1 (6 bases). This CDR3 is built from 17 residues. The V gene's germline CDR1 is LNHDA and CDR2 SQIVND (reference sequence). Deletions cut 3 bases from V and 3 bases from J, with 18 bases between. CDR3 sequence reads: CASSMRQGSQDGNTIYF. CDR3 in DNA: TGTGCCAGTAGTATGAGGCAGGGGAGTCAAGATGGAAACACCATATATTTT.

The chain links TRBV6-6 to TRBJ1-5; D is undetermined. CDR3 size: 13 residues. Trimming took off 2 bases at V and 5 bases at J, with 7 bases between the two ends. Germline V gene sequence: CDR1 MNHNY, CDR2 SVGAGI (reference sequence). The CDR3 protein is CASSYRFHQPQHF. The CDR3 nucleotides are TGTGCCAGCAGTTACAGGTTTCATCAGCCCCAGCATTTT.

V gene TRBV11-2 combines with J gene TRBJ2-7, with unresolved D. This CDR3 is built from 14 residues. CDR1 and CDR2 from the germline V gene are SGHAT and FQNNGV. V was cut by 5 bases and J by 2 bases, with 13 bases left in between. CDR3 in DNA: TGTGCCAGCAGCCGCGATCTTGGACCCTACGAGCAGTACTTC. Protein sequence: CASSRDLGPYEQYF. Full variable domain (missing parts from reference TRBV11-2 and TRBJ2-7): EAGVAQSPRYKIIEKRQSVAFWCNPISGHATLYWYQQILGQGPKLLIQFQNNGVVDDSQLPKDRFSAERLKGVDSTLKIQPAKLEDSAVYLCASSRDLGPYEQYFGPGTRLTVT.

This clone is labeled as medium-sized. The rearrangement uses TRBV18 and TRBJ1-1; the D is unclear. The CDR3 is 11 residues long. The germline V gene encodes CDR1 KGHSH and CDR2 LQKENI. Trimming stripped 3 bases from V and 8 bases from J, with 7 bases between. CDR3 protein: CASSPGREAFF. As DNA, the CDR3 is TGTGCCAGCTCACCCGGTAGGGAAGCTTTCTTT.